The T cell receptor beta chain under discussion was sequenced for a study of T cells in localized non-small cell lung cancer. General study points: Of the tissues analyzed, uninvolved adjacent lung showed maximal T cell clonality, greater than tumor. One tumor region alone was sequenced, and heterogeneity therefore remains possible.

The method was immunoSEQ multiplex PCR; TCRdb's version includes in-frame clones alone and lacks a portion of them. The profile covers tens of thousands of clones, with approximately 87% appearing a single time and more than 9% taken by the ten largest. The CDR3 sequence is 16 residues long. CDR1 LGHNA and CDR2 YSLEER come from the germline V gene. The germline V and J ends were trimmed by 3 bases and 8 bases, with 20 bases remaining between them. For this clone: Its antigen is not known.

The chain recombines TRBV4-3 with TRBJ2-1; D possibly uses TRBD1 or TRBD2 (6 bases each). This material consisted of PBMCs, taken before any cancer treatment. This clonotype originated in a man aged 40 to 70 with stage II squamous cell lung carcinoma. The CDR3 loop is CASSHPTGRPSDEQFF. CDR3 DNA: TGCGCCAGCAGCCACCCCACAGGGAGGCCGTCGGATGAGCAGTTCTTC.